This T cell receptor beta chain appears in the sequencing data of a study of blood T cell repertoires in COVID-19. Background on the study: Acute and convalescent COVID-19 samples came from the United States, Italy and Spain. Sample material is recorded as cDNA or gDNA derived from T cells, B-cell-depleted T cells, or PBMCs.

Per germline, CDR1 MNHNS and CDR2 SASEGT. Deletions cut 1 base from V and 6 bases from J, with 6 bases between. The CDR3 runs 12 residues. Per the original methods: Reference gene primers were amplified, and this amplification served to estimate nucleated cell counts. TCRdb keeps only in-frame clones here, not all; method: immunoSEQ multiplex PCR. The V and J calls and clone size come from that table; D and trimming were worked out from the DNA. In the table there are around 76,000 clones, 85% to 90% of which are singletons. The V and J genes are TRBV6-1 and TRBJ1-1; D is unclear. Sequencing used peripheral blood. This TCR was recovered from a man in his fifties or sixties with acute or convalescent COVID-19. Here the CDR3 reads CASSEVGPEAFF. In nucleotides, the CDR3 is TGTGCCAGCAGTGAAGTTGGGCCTGAAGCTTTCTTT.